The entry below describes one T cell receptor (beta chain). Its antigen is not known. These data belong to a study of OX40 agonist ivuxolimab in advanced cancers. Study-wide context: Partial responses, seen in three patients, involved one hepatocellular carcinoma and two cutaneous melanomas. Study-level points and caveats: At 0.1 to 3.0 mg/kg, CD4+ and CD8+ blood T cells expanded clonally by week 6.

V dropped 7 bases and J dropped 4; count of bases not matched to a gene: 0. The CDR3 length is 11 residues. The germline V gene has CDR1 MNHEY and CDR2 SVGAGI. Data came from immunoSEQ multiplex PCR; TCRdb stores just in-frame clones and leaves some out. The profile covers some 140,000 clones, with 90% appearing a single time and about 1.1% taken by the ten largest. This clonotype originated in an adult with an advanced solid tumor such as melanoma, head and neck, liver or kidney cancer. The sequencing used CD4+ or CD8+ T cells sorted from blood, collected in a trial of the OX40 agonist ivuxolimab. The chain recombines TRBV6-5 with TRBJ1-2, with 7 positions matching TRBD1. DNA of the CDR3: TGTGCCAGCACAGGGGGCTATGGCTACACCTTC. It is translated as CASTGGYGYTF.